This TCR beta chain originates from a study of early T cells in non-severe SARS-CoV-2 infection. The library protocol tagged individual cDNA molecules with unique molecular identifiers. TCRdb fed the 5' RACE reads into MiXCR, producing one record per CDR3 protein. In the table there are about 83,000 distinct CDR3 sequences, more than 12% of which are singletons. As regards this clonotype: Its antigen is unknown.

Germline loops: CDR1 MNHEY, CDR2 SVGAGI. Trimming took 2 bases from V and 6 from J, leaving 10 bases between them. The CDR3 consists of 14 residues. Study-wide results and limits: VDJdb matching skewed toward anti-spike CD8 responses, missing private and CD4 specificities.

The source of this sequence is an adult who was a healthcare worker with PCR-confirmed SARS-CoV-2 infection or an uninfected control (not recorded which). Sequencing was done on a sample of whole blood. This chain joins TRBV6-5 and TRBJ1-4; D not certain. The CDR3 loop is CASSYGNRHEKLFF. The CDR3 DNA follows: TGTGCCAGCAGTTACGGGAATCGGCATGAAAAACTGTTTTTT.